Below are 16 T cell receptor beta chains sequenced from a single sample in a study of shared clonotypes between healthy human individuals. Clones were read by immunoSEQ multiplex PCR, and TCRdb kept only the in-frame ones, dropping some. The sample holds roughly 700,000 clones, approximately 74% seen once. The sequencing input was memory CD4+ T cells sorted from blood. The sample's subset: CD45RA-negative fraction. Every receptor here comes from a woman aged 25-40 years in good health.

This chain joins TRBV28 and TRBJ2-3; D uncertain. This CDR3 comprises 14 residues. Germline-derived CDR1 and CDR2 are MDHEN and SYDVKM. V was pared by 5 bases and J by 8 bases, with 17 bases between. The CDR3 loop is CASSPTSSGFTQYF. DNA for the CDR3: TGTGCCAGCAGTCCTACCTCAAGTGGGTTTACGCAGTATTTT.

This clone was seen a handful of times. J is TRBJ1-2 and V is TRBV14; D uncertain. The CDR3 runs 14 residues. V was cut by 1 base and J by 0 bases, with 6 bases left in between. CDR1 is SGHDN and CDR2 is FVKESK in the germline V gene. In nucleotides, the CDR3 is TGTGCCAGCAGCCAAGGGGCGGCTAACTATGGCTACACCTTC. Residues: CASSQGAANYGYTF.

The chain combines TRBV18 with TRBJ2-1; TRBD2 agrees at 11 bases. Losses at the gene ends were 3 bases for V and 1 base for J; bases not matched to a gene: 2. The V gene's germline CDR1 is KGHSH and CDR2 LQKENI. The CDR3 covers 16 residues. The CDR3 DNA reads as TGTGCCAGCTCACCCAGGACTAGCGGGTCCTACAATGAGCAGTTCTTC. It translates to CASSPRTSGSYNEQFF.

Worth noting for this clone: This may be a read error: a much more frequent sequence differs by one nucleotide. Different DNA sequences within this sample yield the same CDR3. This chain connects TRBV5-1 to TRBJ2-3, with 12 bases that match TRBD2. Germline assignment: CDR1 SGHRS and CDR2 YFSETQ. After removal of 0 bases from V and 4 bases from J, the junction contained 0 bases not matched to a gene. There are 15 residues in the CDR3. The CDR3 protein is CASSLGLAGADTQYF. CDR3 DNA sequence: TGCGCCAGCAGCTTGGGACTAGCGGGAGCAGATACGCAGTATTTT.

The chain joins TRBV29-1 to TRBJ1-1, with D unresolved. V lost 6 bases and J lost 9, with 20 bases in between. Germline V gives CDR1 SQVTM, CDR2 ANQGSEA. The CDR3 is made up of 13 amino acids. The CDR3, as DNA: TGCAGCGTAGCCTTTCGGAACGGGCAAAAAGCTTTCTTT. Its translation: CSVAFRNGQKAFF.

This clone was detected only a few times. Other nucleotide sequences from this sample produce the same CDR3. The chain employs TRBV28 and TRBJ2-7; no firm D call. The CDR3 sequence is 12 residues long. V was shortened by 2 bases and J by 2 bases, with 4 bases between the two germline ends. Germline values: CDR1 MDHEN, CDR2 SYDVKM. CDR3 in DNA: TGTGCCAGCAGTTTACGGGCCTACGAGCAGTACTTC. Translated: CASSLRAYEQYF.

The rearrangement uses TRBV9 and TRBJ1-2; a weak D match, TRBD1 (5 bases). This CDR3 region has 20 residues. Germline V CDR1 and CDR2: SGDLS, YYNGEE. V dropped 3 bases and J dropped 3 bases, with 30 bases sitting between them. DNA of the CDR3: TGTGCCAGCAGCGCCCCCCGGGACGCACCGAAAACATCTCCACACTATGGCTACACCTTC. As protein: CASSAPRDAPKTSPHYGYTF.

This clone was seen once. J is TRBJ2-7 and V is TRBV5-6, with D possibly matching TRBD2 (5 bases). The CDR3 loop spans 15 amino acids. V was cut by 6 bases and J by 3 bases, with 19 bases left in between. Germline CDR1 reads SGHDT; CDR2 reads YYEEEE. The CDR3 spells CASTPRAGRGYEQYF. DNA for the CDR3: TGTGCCAGCACCCCCCGGGCGGGTCGGGGCTACGAGCAGTACTTC. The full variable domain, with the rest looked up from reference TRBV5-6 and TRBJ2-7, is DAGVTQSPTHLIKTRGQQVTLRCSPKSGHDTVSWYQQALGQGPQFIFQYYEEEERQRGNFPDRFSGHQFPNYSSELNVNALLLGDSALYLCASTPRAGRGYEQYFGPGTRLTVT.

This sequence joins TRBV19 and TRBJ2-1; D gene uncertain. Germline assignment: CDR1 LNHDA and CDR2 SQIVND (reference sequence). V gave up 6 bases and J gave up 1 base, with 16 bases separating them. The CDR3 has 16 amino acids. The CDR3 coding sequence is TGTGCCAGTAGCCTTTCGGCTGCGCGTTCCTACAATGAGCAGTTCTTC. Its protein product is CASSLSAARSYNEQFF.

Here the CDR3 DNA reads TGCGCCAGCAGCACAGCGACGGGACCCAGCACAGATACGCAGTATTTT. Protein product: CASSTATGPSTDTQYF. The V and J genes are TRBV5-1 and TRBJ2-3; D might be TRBD1 or TRBD2, each matching 5 bases. The V gene's germline CDR1 is SGHRS and CDR2 YFSETQ. Trimming cost V 4 bases and J 0 bases, with 15 bases left between them. This CDR3 is built from 16 residues.

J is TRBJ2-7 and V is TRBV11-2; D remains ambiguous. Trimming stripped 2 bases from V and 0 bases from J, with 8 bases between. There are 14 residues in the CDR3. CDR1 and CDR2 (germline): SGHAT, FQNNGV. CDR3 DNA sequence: TGTGCCAGCAGCTTACTCCGGCGCTCCTACGAGCAGTACTTC. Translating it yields CASSLLRRSYEQYF.

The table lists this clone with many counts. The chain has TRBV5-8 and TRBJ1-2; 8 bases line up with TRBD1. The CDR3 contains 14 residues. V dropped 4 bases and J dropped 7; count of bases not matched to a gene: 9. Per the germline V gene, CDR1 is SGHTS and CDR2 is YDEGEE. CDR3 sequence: CASSHSQGAGGYTF. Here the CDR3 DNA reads TGTGCCAGCAGCCATTCCCAGGGGGCAGGTGGCTACACCTTC.

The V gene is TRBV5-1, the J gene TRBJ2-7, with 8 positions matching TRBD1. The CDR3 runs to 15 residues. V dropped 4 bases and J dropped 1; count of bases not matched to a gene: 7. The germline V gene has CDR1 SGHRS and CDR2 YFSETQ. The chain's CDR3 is CASSPGQGRSYEQYF. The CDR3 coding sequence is TGCGCCAGCAGCCCTGGACAGGGACGGTCCTACGAGCAGTACTTC.

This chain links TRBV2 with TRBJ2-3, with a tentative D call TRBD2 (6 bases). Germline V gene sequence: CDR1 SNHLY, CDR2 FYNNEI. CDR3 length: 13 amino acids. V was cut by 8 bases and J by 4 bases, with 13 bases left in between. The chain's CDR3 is CASSRETADTQYF. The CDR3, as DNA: TGTGCCAGCTCGCGGGAAACGGCAGATACGCAGTATTTT.

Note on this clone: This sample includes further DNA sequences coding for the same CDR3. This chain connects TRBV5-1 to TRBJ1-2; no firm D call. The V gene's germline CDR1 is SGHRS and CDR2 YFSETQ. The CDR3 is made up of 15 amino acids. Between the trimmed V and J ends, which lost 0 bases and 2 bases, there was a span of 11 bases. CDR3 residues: CASSLGHEGNYGYTF. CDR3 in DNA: TGCGCCAGCAGCTTGGGACACGAGGGCAACTATGGCTACACCTTC. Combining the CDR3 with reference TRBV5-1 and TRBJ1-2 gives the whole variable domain KAGVTQTPRYLIKTRGQQVTLSCSPISGHRSVSWYQQTPGQGLQFLFEYFSETQRNKGNFPGRFSGRQFSNSRSEMNVSTLELGDSALYLCASSLGHEGNYGYTFGSGTRLTVV.

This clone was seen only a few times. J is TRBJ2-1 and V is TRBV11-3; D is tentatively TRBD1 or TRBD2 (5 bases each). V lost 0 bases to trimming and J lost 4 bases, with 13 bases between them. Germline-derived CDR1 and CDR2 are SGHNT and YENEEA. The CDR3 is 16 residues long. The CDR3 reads CASSLDLRDPYNEQFF. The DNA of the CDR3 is TGTGCCAGCAGCTTAGATCTTCGGGACCCATACAATGAGCAGTTCTTC.